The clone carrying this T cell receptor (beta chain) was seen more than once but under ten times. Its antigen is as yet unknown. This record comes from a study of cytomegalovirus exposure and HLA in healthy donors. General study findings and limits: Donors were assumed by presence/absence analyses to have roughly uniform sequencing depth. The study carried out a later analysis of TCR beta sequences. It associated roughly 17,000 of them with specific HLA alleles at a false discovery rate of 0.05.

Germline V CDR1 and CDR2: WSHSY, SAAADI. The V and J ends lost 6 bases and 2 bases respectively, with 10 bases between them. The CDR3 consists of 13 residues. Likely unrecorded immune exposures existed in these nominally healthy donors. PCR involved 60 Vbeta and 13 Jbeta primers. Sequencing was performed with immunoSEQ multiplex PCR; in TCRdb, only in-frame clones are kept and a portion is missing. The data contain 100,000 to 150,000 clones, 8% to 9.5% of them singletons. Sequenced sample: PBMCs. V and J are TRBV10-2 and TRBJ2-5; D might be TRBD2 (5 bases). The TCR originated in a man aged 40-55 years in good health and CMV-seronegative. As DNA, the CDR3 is TGCGCCAGCAGACTAGTCCTGCAAGAGACCCAGTACTTC. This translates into CASRLVLQETQYF.